A single sample is the source of the 25 T cell receptor beta chains below, sequenced in a study of T-cell reconstitution after alpha-beta-depleted transplantation in children. Unique molecular identifiers featured in how the TCRbeta library was prepared. TCRdb itself ran the PCR reads through MiXCR, one entry per CDR3 protein. In the table there are some 500,000 distinct CDR3 sequences, approximately 29% of which are singletons. The sample consisted of PBMCs from the stem cell graft donor, taken from the stem cell graft. These receptors came from a human donor who donated a stem cell graft to a child with aplastic anemia.

This rearrangement joins TRBV20-1 to TRBJ2-7; TRBD1 aligns across 8 bases. J was trimmed by 3 bases and V by 6 bases; bases with no gene match: 4. The CDR3 is 12 amino acids. Per germline, CDR1 DFQATT and CDR2 SNEGSKA (reference sequence). CDR3 sequence: CSASGGVYEQYF. The CDR3 nucleotides are TGCAGTGCGTCAGGGGGCGTCTACGAGCAGTACTTC.

The rearrangement joins TRBV16 to TRBJ1-5; 7 nucleotides line up with TRBD1. This CDR3 region has 18 residues. Germline CDR1 and CDR2: KGHSY and FQNENV. V dropped 0 bases and J dropped 0; count of bases not matched to a gene: 8. The CDR3 spells CASSQSSGTAYSNQPQHF. The CDR3, as DNA: TGTGCCAGCAGCCAATCTAGTGGGACAGCTTATAGCAATCAGCCCCAGCATTTT.

The rearrangement joins TRBV10-1 to TRBJ2-1; TRBD1 matches 11 bases. The V and J ends lost 3 bases and 3 bases, in that order; junction bases with no gene match: 4. The CDR3 runs to 16 residues. Per germline, CDR1 WNHNN and CDR2 SYGVQD (reference sequence). The DNA for the CDR3 is TGCGCCAGCAGTGATGGGGGGACAGGGGGCTACAATGAGCAGTTCTTC. It translates to CASSDGGTGGYNEQFF.

The genes are TRBV28 and TRBJ2-7; TRBD2 might be the D (6 bases). In germline, CDR1 is MDHEN, CDR2 SYDVKM. Trimming stripped 11 bases from V and 6 bases from J, with 20 bases between. CDR3 length: 13 residues. CDR3 in amino acids: CAGGTRGGSEQYF. Written as DNA, the CDR3 is TGTGCCGGGGGGACTCGAGGTGGCTCCGAGCAGTACTTC.

The genes are TRBV28 and TRBJ1-5; D possibly corresponds to TRBD1 (5 bases). Germline lookup yields CDR1 MDHEN and CDR2 SYDVKM. The CDR3 extends over 15 amino acids. Between the trimmed V and J ends, which lost 6 bases and 0 bases, there was a span of 12 bases. The chain's CDR3 is CASRSTGNSNQPQHF. The CDR3 nucleotides read TGTGCCAGCAGATCAACAGGCAATAGCAATCAGCCCCAGCATTTT.

A single count supports this clonotype. The rearrangement joins TRBV20-1 to TRBJ2-3; the D is unclear. This CDR3 comprises 14 residues. The V end was cut by 2 bases, the J end by 3 bases, with 12 bases between. Looked up from germline, CDR1 is DFQATT and CDR2 is SNEGSKA (reference sequence). The CDR3 DNA reads TGCAGTGCTAGATCTCGCCTCGAAACAGATACGCAGTATTTT. This encodes CSARSRLETDTQYF.

This clonotype was seen more than once but under ten times. This chain uses TRBV6-1 with TRBJ2-3, with 12 bases aligning to TRBD2. The CDR3 has 15 residues. With 6 bases clipped from V and 6 bases from J, the junction kept 7 bases outside the gene matches. Germline V gives CDR1 MNHNS, CDR2 SASEGT. CDR3 coding DNA: TGTGCCAGCAGGACCCTAGCGGGAGGGCCGGATACGCAGTATTTT. Translation: CASRTLAGGPDTQYF.

This clonotype turned up a few times. This chain links TRBV11-2 with TRBJ1-1, with D possibly TRBD1 on 5 matching bases. Germline CDR1 is SGHAT and CDR2 is FQNNGV. Trimming removed 4 bases at V and 5 bases at J, with 14 bases between. This CDR3 is 14 amino acids long. CDR3 nucleotides: TGTGCCAGCAGCTCCTCCGGCAGGGAGACTGAAGCTTTCTTT. Its protein is CASSSSGRETEAFF. The full variable domain, rest sourced from reference TRBV11-2 and TRBJ1-1, is EAGVAQSPRYKIIEKRQSVAFWCNPISGHATLYWYQQILGQGPKLLIQFQNNGVVDDSQLPKDRFSAERLKGVDSTLKIQPAKLEDSAVYLCASSSSGRETEAFFGQGTRLTVV.

The gene calls are TRBV12-3 or TRBV12-4 and TRBJ2-1, with 10 bases lining up with TRBD2. The V and J ends lost 6 bases and 5 bases, in that order; junction bases with no gene match: 10. This CDR3 contains 16 residues. CDR3 bases: TGTGCCAGCAGAAAACTGACTAGCGGGCTAAACAATGAGCAGTTCTTC. Translation gives CASRKLTSGLNNEQFF.

V is TRBV18 and J is TRBJ1-1; D call uncertain. CDR1 is KGHSH and CDR2 is LQKENI in the germline V gene. CDR3 length: 14 residues. Trimming took off 6 bases at V and 6 bases at J, with 17 bases between the two ends. CDR3 amino acids: CASSPIRNSPEAFF. The CDR3 nucleotides are TGTGCCAGCTCCCCTATTAGGAATTCGCCTGAAGCTTTCTTT.

The chain joins TRBV29-1 to TRBJ1-4; TRBD1 matches 8 bases. Germline trimming cut 4 bases from V and 8 bases from J; bases unmatched to any gene: 15. The CDR3 loop spans 16 amino acids. Germline-derived CDR1 and CDR2 are SQVTM and ANQGSEA. The CDR3 DNA reads as TGCAGCGTTGGCGCAGGGGGCTCGCTCGCCCTCGAAAAACTGTTTTTT. Amino acids: CSVGAGGSLALEKLFF.

This chain links TRBV28 with TRBJ2-3, with D unresolved. The V gene lost 6 bases and the J gene lost 6 bases, with 16 bases spanning the gap. This CDR3 has 14 residues. CDR1 and CDR2 from the germline V gene are MDHEN and SYDVKM. The CDR3 coding sequence is TGTGCCAGCAGCCTCTGGTCGCAGACTGATACGCAGTATTTT. Residues: CASSLWSQTDTQYF.

This clonotype occurred a few times. The rearrangement links TRBV20-1 to TRBJ1-4; a weak D match, TRBD1 (6 bases). CDR1 and CDR2 from the germline V gene are DFQATT and SNEGSKA (reference sequence). V lost 4 bases and J 0 bases, leaving 12 bases between the germline ends. There are 15 residues in the CDR3. DNA for the CDR3: TGCAGTGCTAAACAAGGGGGAGCAACTAATGAAAAACTGTTTTTT. Translated: CSAKQGGATNEKLFF.

This clonotype was seen only once. The chain is built from TRBV28 and TRBJ2-3, with D hard to call. With 10 bases removed from V and 10 bases from J, the gap between germline ends came to 15 bases. Germline CDR1 reads MDHEN; CDR2 reads SYDVKM. The CDR3 has 11 amino acids. CDR3 in amino acids: CATLTVEAQYF. The CDR3 coding sequence is TGTGCCACCCTGACCGTCGAGGCGCAGTATTTT. The full variable domain, in which reference TRBV28 and TRBJ2-3 provide the parts outside the CDR3, is DVKVTQSSRYLVKRTGEKVFLECVQDMDHENMFWYRQDPGLGLRLIYFSYDVKMKEKGDIPEGYSVSREKKERFSLILESASTNQTSMYLCATLTVEAQYFGPGTRLTVL.

This clonotype was seen only a few times. The chain combines TRBV7-9 with TRBJ2-1, with 14 bases that match TRBD2. The CDR3 length is 17 residues. V shed 5 bases and J 9 bases; nucleotides not matched to a gene: 12. The germline V gene has CDR1 SEHNR and CDR2 FQNEAQ (reference sequence). The CDR3 reads CASSNLPGLAGVGEQFF. CDR3 in DNA: TGTGCCAGCAGCAACCTACCGGGACTAGCGGGAGTGGGTGAGCAGTTCTTC.

V gene TRBV18 combines with J gene TRBJ2-5, with a weak D call TRBD1 (6 bases). Trimming stripped 1 base from V and 3 bases from J, with 6 bases between. The germline CDR1 and CDR2 sequences are KGHSH and LQKENI. The CDR3 loop spans 13 amino acids. This chain's CDR3 is CASSPQGEETQYF. The CDR3 DNA reads as TGTGCCAGCTCACCACAGGGGGAAGAGACCCAGTACTTC.

This clonotype was detected only a few times. The V gene is TRBV19, the J gene TRBJ1-1; D is perhaps TRBD1 (5 bases). The V gene lost 2 bases and the J gene lost 2 bases, with 9 bases spanning the gap. The CDR3 contains 14 residues. Germline lookup yields CDR1 LNHDA and CDR2 SQIVND (reference sequence). This CDR3 reads CASSIFDSNTEAFF. The CDR3 DNA reads as TGTGCCAGTAGTATATTTGACAGTAACACTGAAGCTTTCTTT.

The sample holds one count of this clonotype. V gene TRBV12-3 or TRBV12-4 combines with J gene TRBJ1-4; TRBD1 matches at 7 bases. V gave up 3 bases and J gave up 7 bases; unmatched junction bases: 8. The CDR3 is 15 residues long. CDR3 residues: CASSFSGQTSEKLFF. In DNA, the CDR3 is TGTGCCAGCAGTTTCTCGGGACAGACGAGTGAAAAACTGTTTTTT.

The table lists this clonotype with a few counts. The chain employs TRBV7-9 and TRBJ1-1; D is perhaps TRBD1 (6 bases). The CDR3 length is 14 residues. V was cut by 7 bases and J by 0 bases, with 12 bases left in between. CDR1 SEHNR and CDR2 FQNEAQ come from the germline V gene (reference sequence). CDR3 sequence reads: CASTPGQLNTEAFF. The CDR3 DNA reads TGTGCCAGCACCCCGGGACAACTGAACACTGAAGCTTTCTTT.

This clonotype has only a few counts. The genes are TRBV5-5 and TRBJ2-3; 8 positions match TRBD2. V lost 1 base to trimming and J lost 2 bases; unmatched junction nucleotides: 9. The germline V gene encodes CDR1 SGHKS and CDR2 YYEKEE (reference sequence). The CDR3 totals 17 residues. The CDR3 DNA reads TGTGCCAGCAGCTTGTGGCAGGAAGCGGGAGCCACAGATACGCAGTATTTT. Translated: CASSLWQEAGATDTQYF.

This chain joins TRBV20-1 and TRBJ2-7; D ambiguous. The V and J ends lost 7 bases and 0 bases respectively, with 13 bases between them. Germline-derived CDR1 and CDR2 are DFQATT and SNEGSKA (reference sequence). CDR3 length: 13 amino acids. CDR3 in DNA: TGCAGTGTCACCGGAACGGCCTCCTACGAGCAGTACGTC. This encodes CSVTGTASYEQYV.

This clonotype has a handful of counts. This chain uses TRBV11-2 with TRBJ2-7, with D tentatively TRBD2 (6 bases). CDR1 is SGHAT and CDR2 is FQNNGV in the germline V gene. The CDR3 runs 14 residues. V lost 7 bases, J lost 3 bases, and 16 bases lay in between. CDR3 in amino acids: CASTGDTGSYEQYF. The CDR3, as DNA: TGTGCCAGCACCGGGGATACCGGGAGCTACGAGCAGTACTTC.

This clonotype was found a few times. CDR3 region: CSAHWVGEGSETQYF. The CDR3 DNA sequence: TGCAGTGCTCACTGGGTGGGCGAGGGTTCGGAGACCCAGTACTTC. The chain recombines TRBV20-1 with TRBJ2-5; perhaps TRBD2 as D (5 bases). The CDR3 contains 15 residues. Germline loops: CDR1 DFQATT, CDR2 SNEGSKA (reference sequence). Trimming cost V 5 bases and J 5 bases, with 21 bases left between them.

This rearrangement joins TRBV7-9 to TRBJ2-7, with a tentative D call TRBD2 (5 bases). The CDR3 spans 13 residues. Germline V gene sequence: CDR1 SEHNR, CDR2 FQNEAQ (reference sequence). V shed 1 base and J shed 5 bases, with 9 bases lying between them. The CDR3 region has the DNA TGTGCCAGCAGCTTAGACCGTAGCGACGAGCAGTACTTC. This codes for CASSLDRSDEQYF.

CDR3 bases: TGTGCCCGGGGGACAGGCCCGGGGGAGACCCAGTACTTC. This codes for CARGTGPGETQYF. The chain couples TRBV30 to TRBJ2-5, with 8 bases lining up with TRBD1. The CDR3 length is 13 residues. Germline V gene lookup returns CDR1 GTSNPN and CDR2 SVGIG (reference sequence). V gave up 8 bases and J gave up 5 bases; unmatched junction bases: 10.